These T cell receptor beta chains were read from a single sample in a study of HIV-infected patients and healthy controls. Using its own MiXCR run on the 5' RACE reads, TCRdb lists one record per CDR3 protein. In the table there are more than 15,000 distinct CDR3 sequences, around 5.5% of which are singletons. Sequences were obtained from blood. The receptor source for this set is an adult in good health. Each CDR3 is given with its conserved first and last residue. Each record gives: clone size, D gene, V gene, CDR3 length, J gene, CDR3 DNA, CDR3 protein. A D gene is named only where the DNA matches it firmly. Some rows mark clone size as missing; the rest say once, few, many or name a class of expanded clone.

abundance: many
d_gene: NA
v_gene: TRBV3-1
len: 12
j_gene: TRBJ2-7
CDR3nt: TGTGCCAGCAGCCAGCCCCCCTACGAGCAGTACTTC
CDR3aa: CASSQPPYEQYF

abundance: many
d_gene: TRBD2
v_gene: TRBV12-3/TRBV12-4
len: 15
j_gene: TRBJ2-2
CDR3nt: TGTGCCAGCAGCCTAGCGGGGGGGAAGTCCGGGGAGCTGTTTTTT
CDR3aa: CASSLAGGKSGELFF

abundance: many
d_gene: TRBD2
v_gene: TRBV15
len: 20
j_gene: TRBJ2-5
CDR3nt: TGTGCCACCAGCAGAGATCGATTTTTTACAAGCGGGGGTGAACAAGAGACCCAGTACTTC
CDR3aa: CATSRDRFFTSGGEQETQYF

abundance: many
d_gene: TRBD1
v_gene: TRBV6-2/TRBV6-3
len: 17
j_gene: TRBJ2-5
CDR3nt: TGTGCCAGCAGTTACAACTTGGGGACAGAGTACCAAGAGACCCAGTACTTC
CDR3aa: CASSYNLGTEYQETQYF

abundance: many
d_gene: NA
v_gene: TRBV4-3
len: 15
j_gene: TRBJ2-2
CDR3nt: TGCGCCAGCAGCCTACACGCCACGAACACCGGGGAGCTGTTTTTT
CDR3aa: CASSLHATNTGELFF

abundance: medium-sized
d_gene: NA
v_gene: TRBV28
len: 13
j_gene: TRBJ1-5
CDR3nt: TGTGTTTCCGGGGGGTCCTTGGGTCAGCCCCAGCATTTT
CDR3aa: CVSGGSLGQPQHF

abundance: many
d_gene: NA
v_gene: TRBV2
len: 16
j_gene: TRBJ1-2
CDR3nt: TGTGCCAGCAGTGGAGTACGACTTCGAAGCGAATCTGGCTACACCTTC
CDR3aa: CASSGVRLRSESGYTF

abundance: medium-sized
d_gene: NA
v_gene: TRBV20-1
len: 16
j_gene: TRBJ2-3
CDR3nt: TGCAGTGCTAGAGATCGGGAGACAACGACCACAGATACGCAGTATTTT
CDR3aa: CSARDRETTTTDTQYF

abundance: many
d_gene: NA
v_gene: TRBV7-8
len: 15
j_gene: TRBJ2-1
CDR3nt: TGTGCCAGCAGCCTTCCACCGAGCTCCTACAATGAGCAGTTCTTC
CDR3aa: CASSLPPSSYNEQFF

abundance: many
d_gene: TRBD1
v_gene: TRBV29-1
len: 15
j_gene: TRBJ1-2
CDR3nt: TGCAGCGTTGACCGGACAGGGGGAAGGGTTCATGGCTACACCTTC
CDR3aa: CSVDRTGGRVHGYTF

abundance: many
d_gene: TRBD1
v_gene: TRBV28
len: 15
j_gene: TRBJ1-6
CDR3nt: TGTGCCAGCAGTTCCGGGACAGGGGATAATTCACCCCTCCACTTT
CDR3aa: CASSSGTGDNSPLHF

abundance: many
d_gene: NA
v_gene: TRBV19
len: 11
j_gene: TRBJ2-5
CDR3nt: TGTGCCAGTTTTACCCAAGAGACCCAGTACTTC
CDR3aa: CASFTQETQYF

abundance: many
d_gene: NA
v_gene: TRBV12-5
len: 15
j_gene: TRBJ1-6
CDR3nt: TGTGCTAGTGGTTTGGTACAAGGCGGAGGCTCACCCCTCCACTTT
CDR3aa: CASGLVQGGGSPLHF

abundance: many
d_gene: NA
v_gene: TRBV11-2
len: 13
j_gene: TRBJ1-5
CDR3nt: TGTGCCAGCAGCTTAGGGAAGGGTCAGCCCCAGCATTTT
CDR3aa: CASSLGKGQPQHF

abundance: many
d_gene: NA
v_gene: TRBV28
len: 14
j_gene: TRBJ2-7
CDR3nt: TGTGCCAGCAGCTCGTCTTTCGGGTTCTACGAGCAGTACTTC
CDR3aa: CASSSSFGFYEQYF

abundance: medium-sized
d_gene: TRBD1
v_gene: TRBV5-1
len: 19
j_gene: TRBJ2-3
CDR3nt: TGCGCCAGCAAATTATTCGGGGGACAGGGTCTAACTAGCACAGATACGCAGTATTTT
CDR3aa: CASKLFGGQGLTSTDTQYF

abundance: many
d_gene: TRBD1
v_gene: TRBV28
len: 16
j_gene: TRBJ1-6
CDR3nt: TGTGCCAGCAGTTTCTACGGGACAGCGGTAGATTCACCCCTCCACTTT
CDR3aa: CASSFYGTAVDSPLHF

abundance: few
d_gene: NA
v_gene: TRBV6-1
len: 13
j_gene: TRBJ2-5
CDR3nt: TGTGCCAGCAGCCCAGGGGCCAAAGAGACCCAGTACTTC
CDR3aa: CASSPGAKETQYF

abundance: NA
d_gene: NA
v_gene: TRBV27
len: 13
j_gene: TRBJ2-7
CDR3nt: TGTGCCAGTGGACTAATAATGCTCCACGAGCAGTACTTC
CDR3aa: CASGLIMLHEQYF

abundance: many
d_gene: NA
v_gene: TRBV10-3
len: 13
j_gene: TRBJ2-7
CDR3nt: TGTGCCACCCACCAGGACAGCTCCTACGAGCAGTACTTC
CDR3aa: CATHQDSSYEQYF

abundance: many
d_gene: NA
v_gene: TRBV4-2
len: 16
j_gene: TRBJ2-3
CDR3nt: TGTGCCAGCAGCCAAGATTCTGGAGGGATCACAGATACGCAGTATTTT
CDR3aa: CASSQDSGGITDTQYF

abundance: many
d_gene: NA
v_gene: TRBV4-2
len: 14
j_gene: TRBJ2-7
CDR3nt: TGTGCCAGCAGCCAAGATCCGGCAACCTACGAGCAGTACTTC
CDR3aa: CASSQDPATYEQYF

abundance: medium-sized
d_gene: NA
v_gene: TRBV20-1
len: 13
j_gene: TRBJ2-7
CDR3nt: TGCAGTGCTCCCGGGACATCGCCCATCGAGCAGTACTTC
CDR3aa: CSAPGTSPIEQYF

abundance: many
d_gene: NA
v_gene: TRBV28
len: 19
j_gene: TRBJ1-2
CDR3nt: TGTGCCAGCAGTTCAAAGGCGGGACGCCATCATTACTCCATTTATGGCTACACCTTC
CDR3aa: CASSSKAGRHHYSIYGYTF

abundance: many
d_gene: TRBD2
v_gene: TRBV5-1
len: 18
j_gene: TRBJ2-5
CDR3nt: TGCGCCAGCAGCTTGGCATCTAGCGGGGGGGCGGTTCAAGAGACCCAGTACTTC
CDR3aa: CASSLASSGGAVQETQYF

abundance: many
d_gene: TRBD1
v_gene: TRBV7-2
len: 13
j_gene: TRBJ1-4
CDR3nt: TGTGCCAGCAGCTTCGACAGGGAGGAAAAACTGTTTTTT
CDR3aa: CASSFDREEKLFF

abundance: NA
d_gene: TRBD2
v_gene: TRBV2
len: 18
j_gene: TRBJ2-3
CDR3nt: TGTGCCAGCAGCTCCGGGACTAGCGCAGTAAGGCGCACAGATACGCAGTATTTT
CDR3aa: CASSSGTSAVRRTDTQYF

abundance: many
d_gene: TRBD2
v_gene: TRBV5-5
len: 16
j_gene: TRBJ2-3
CDR3nt: TGTGCCAGCAGCCCCGGACTAGCGCTAGGCACAGATACGCAGTATTTT
CDR3aa: CASSPGLALGTDTQYF

abundance: many
d_gene: TRBD1
v_gene: TRBV24-1
len: 15
j_gene: TRBJ2-3
CDR3nt: TGTGCCACCGGACTCCGGGACAGGGGCTTCGATACGCAGTATTTT
CDR3aa: CATGLRDRGFDTQYF

abundance: many
d_gene: NA
v_gene: TRBV7-6
len: 14
j_gene: TRBJ2-7
CDR3nt: TGTGCCAGCAGCTTATACAGATACTCCTACGAGCAGTACTTC
CDR3aa: CASSLYRYSYEQYF

abundance: many
d_gene: TRBD2
v_gene: TRBV11-2
len: 19
j_gene: TRBJ2-2
CDR3nt: TGTGCCAGCAGCCACCAGACTAGCGGGTTCCGAAGGAACACCGGGGAGCTGTTTTTT
CDR3aa: CASSHQTSGFRRNTGELFF

abundance: many
d_gene: TRBD1
v_gene: TRBV3-1
len: 17
j_gene: TRBJ1-2
CDR3nt: TGTGCCAGCAGCCAAGAGCGTCAGGCAGGGGGAAACTATGGCTACACCTTC
CDR3aa: CASSQERQAGGNYGYTF

abundance: medium-sized
d_gene: NA
v_gene: TRBV7-3
len: 13
j_gene: TRBJ2-1
CDR3nt: TGTGCCAGCAGCTTAGGCGCTTACAATGAGCAGTTCTTC
CDR3aa: CASSLGAYNEQFF

abundance: NA
d_gene: TRBD1
v_gene: TRBV2
len: 14
j_gene: TRBJ2-7
CDR3nt: TGTGCCAGCAGTCTAGGACAGGGATGGTGGGAGCAGTACTTC
CDR3aa: CASSLGQGWWEQYF

abundance: medium-sized
d_gene: NA
v_gene: TRBV7-6
len: 12
j_gene: TRBJ2-3
CDR3nt: TGTGCCAGCAGCCGAAACACAGATACGCAGTATTTT
CDR3aa: CASSRNTDTQYF

abundance: many
d_gene: NA
v_gene: TRBV28
len: 14
j_gene: TRBJ2-7
CDR3nt: TGTGCCAGCAGTTTAGGGGGCGGACGATACGAGCAGTACTTC
CDR3aa: CASSLGGGRYEQYF

abundance: many
d_gene: TRBD1
v_gene: TRBV19
len: 15
j_gene: TRBJ2-1
CDR3nt: TGTGCCAGTAGTATGGGACAGGGCGCTGTCAATGAGCAGTTCTTC
CDR3aa: CASSMGQGAVNEQFF

abundance: many
d_gene: TRBD1
v_gene: TRBV12-3/TRBV12-4
len: 18
j_gene: TRBJ1-2
CDR3nt: TGTGCCAGCAGTTTATCCGGGACCAGGGGGGCAGGGGTCTATGGCTACACCTTC
CDR3aa: CASSLSGTRGAGVYGYTF

abundance: many
d_gene: NA
v_gene: TRBV18
len: 16
j_gene: TRBJ2-7
CDR3nt: TGTGCCAGCTCAGAGCTACGAGCTCCCCCTCTATACGAGCAGTACTTC
CDR3aa: CASSELRAPPLYEQYF

abundance: many
d_gene: NA
v_gene: TRBV24-1
len: 15
j_gene: TRBJ2-5
CDR3nt: TGTGCCACCAGTGATTTACTCCGGTCCGGGGAGACCCAGTACTTC
CDR3aa: CATSDLLRSGETQYF

abundance: many
d_gene: NA
v_gene: TRBV3-1
len: 14
j_gene: TRBJ1-2
CDR3nt: TGTGCCAGCAGCCAATTACAGGGTCTCTATGGCTACACCTTC
CDR3aa: CASSQLQGLYGYTF

abundance: many
d_gene: NA
v_gene: TRBV12-3/TRBV12-4
len: 15
j_gene: TRBJ2-4
CDR3nt: TGTGCCAGCAGTTTTAACAGACTAGCCAAAAACATTCAGTACTTC
CDR3aa: CASSFNRLAKNIQYF

abundance: many
d_gene: NA
v_gene: TRBV6-4
len: 14
j_gene: TRBJ1-1
CDR3nt: TGTGCCAGCAGTGACGGGACGGAGGGCACTGAAGCTTTCTTT
CDR3aa: CASSDGTEGTEAFF

abundance: many
d_gene: TRBD2
v_gene: TRBV7-2
len: 13
j_gene: TRBJ2-1
CDR3nt: TGTGCCGCGGGGACTAGCGGGGGGAATGAGCAGTTCTTC
CDR3aa: CAAGTSGGNEQFF

abundance: many
d_gene: TRBD2
v_gene: TRBV4-2
len: 15
j_gene: TRBJ2-7
CDR3nt: TGTGCCAGCAGCCAAGGATTAGCGGGGGCCTATACCCAGTACTTC
CDR3aa: CASSQGLAGAYTQYF

abundance: medium-sized
d_gene: NA
v_gene: TRBV12-3/TRBV12-4
len: 12
j_gene: TRBJ1-1
CDR3nt: TGTGCCAGCAGTTTTCTGGACACTGAAGCTTTCTTT
CDR3aa: CASSFLDTEAFF

abundance: few
d_gene: NA
v_gene: TRBV5-6
len: 13
j_gene: TRBJ1-5
CDR3nt: TGTGCCAGCAGCGAGGGTCAGAATCAGCCCCAGCATTTT
CDR3aa: CASSEGQNQPQHF

abundance: medium-sized
d_gene: NA
v_gene: TRBV6-5
len: 19
j_gene: TRBJ2-1
CDR3nt: TGTGCCAGCAGTTACATTGATAGATTTGGCAGGGTCTCCTACAATGAGCAGTTCTTC
CDR3aa: CASSYIDRFGRVSYNEQFF

abundance: NA
d_gene: NA
v_gene: TRBV23-1
len: 14
j_gene: TRBJ1-5
CDR3nt: TGCGCCAGCAGTCAATCTGCGGGGGGTCAGCCCCAGCATTTT
CDR3aa: CASSQSAGGQPQHF

abundance: many
d_gene: NA
v_gene: TRBV4-3
len: 14
j_gene: TRBJ2-2
CDR3nt: TGCGCCAGCAGCCTTCTCCAGGGGACCGGGGAGCTGTTTTTT
CDR3aa: CASSLLQGTGELFF

abundance: NA
d_gene: NA
v_gene: TRBV7-8
len: 13
j_gene: TRBJ1-5
CDR3nt: TGTGCCAGCAGCAAAGACAGGAATCAGCCCCAGCATTTT
CDR3aa: CASSKDRNQPQHF

abundance: many
d_gene: NA
v_gene: TRBV4-3
len: 14
j_gene: TRBJ2-1
CDR3nt: TGCGCCAGCAGCCGGTCCAGGGACTACAATGAGCAGTTCTTC
CDR3aa: CASSRSRDYNEQFF

abundance: many
d_gene: NA
v_gene: TRBV10-3
len: 17
j_gene: TRBJ2-6
CDR3nt: TGTGCCATCAGTGAGCTTAGTCAGGGGTCTGGGGCCAACGTCCTGACTTTC
CDR3aa: CAISELSQGSGANVLTF

abundance: many
d_gene: NA
v_gene: TRBV5-1
len: 17
j_gene: TRBJ2-6
CDR3nt: TGCGCCAGCAGCCTCGGGATGACGCCTCTGGGGGCCAACGTCCTGACTTTC
CDR3aa: CASSLGMTPLGANVLTF

abundance: medium-sized
d_gene: TRBD1
v_gene: TRBV6-1
len: 15
j_gene: TRBJ1-2
CDR3nt: TGTGCCAGCAGTGATAGGGGGCTCACTAACTATGGCTACACCTTC
CDR3aa: CASSDRGLTNYGYTF

abundance: many
d_gene: TRBD1
v_gene: TRBV4-2
len: 16
j_gene: TRBJ1-2
CDR3nt: TGTGCCAGCAGCCAAGAATTCGGGACAGAAGGCTATGGCTACACCTTC
CDR3aa: CASSQEFGTEGYGYTF